Following are 32 T cell receptor beta chains from one sample sequenced in a study of tumour-infiltrating T cells in Burkitt lymphoma. Sequenced by immunoSEQ multiplex PCR; TCRdb stores in-frame clones only, minus some. The repertoire holds about 500 clones, with 90% to 97% as singletons. Sequencing was performed on tumor tissue. These receptors were obtained from a human donor with Burkitt lymphoma.

CDR3 sequence reads: CASNAGNTEAFF. Here the CDR3 DNA reads TGTGCCAGCAATGCGGGGAACACTGAAGCTTTCTTT. This rearrangement joins TRBV9 to TRBJ1-1; D not certain. V was trimmed by 6 bases and J by 1 base, leaving 7 bases between them. The germline gives CDR1 SGDLS, CDR2 YYNGEE. The CDR3 covers 12 residues.

The gene calls are TRBV2 and TRBJ1-5; weak D call: TRBD1 (6 bases). CDR3 length: 15 residues. V dropped 6 bases and J dropped 0 bases, with 12 bases sitting between them. Germline CDR1 and CDR2: SNHLY and FYNNEI. The CDR3 loop is CASSAGQYSNQPQHF. The CDR3 region has the DNA TGTGCCAGCAGCGCCGGACAGTATAGCAATCAGCCCCAGCATTTT. Looking up the rest from reference TRBV2 and TRBJ1-5 gives the full variable domain: EPEVTQTPSHQVTQMGQEVILRCVPISNHLYFYWYRQILGQKVEFLVSFYNNEISEKSEIFDDQFSVERPDGSNFTLKIRSTKLEDSAMYFCASSAGQYSNQPQHFGDGTRLSIL.

V gene TRBV4-3 combines with J gene TRBJ2-3, with a tentative D call TRBD1 (5 bases). Trimming cost V 4 bases and J 2 bases, with 16 bases left between them. The CDR3 spans 16 residues. The germline V gene encodes CDR1 LGHNA and CDR2 YSLEER. CDR3 nucleotides: TGCGCCAGCAGCCCAAGAGGACAAAAACCCACAGATACGCAGTATTTT. This gives the protein CASSPRGQKPTDTQYF.

This clone was counted once. This rearrangement joins TRBV2 to TRBJ1-1, with unresolved D. Trimming removed 4 bases from V and 3 bases from J, with 9 bases in between. This CDR3 is built from 13 residues. Germline values: CDR1 SNHLY, CDR2 FYNNEI. The CDR3: CASSVDFDTEAFF. The CDR3 DNA reads as TGTGCCAGCAGTGTAGACTTCGACACTGAAGCTTTCTTT.

The chain has TRBV29-1 and TRBJ1-1; a weak D match, TRBD1 (6 bases). This CDR3 has 14 residues. V dropped 6 bases and J dropped 5 bases, with 19 bases sitting between them. From germline, CDR1 is SQVTM and CDR2 ANQGSEA. The CDR3 DNA follows: TGCAGCGTAAGGCCTGGGGGCAGATCGACTGAAGCTTTCTTT. It specifies CSVRPGGRSTEAFF.

The chain links TRBV28 to TRBJ1-2; 8 nucleotides match TRBD1. This CDR3 is built from 16 residues. The V and J ends lost 3 bases and 4 bases, in that order; junction bases with no gene match: 10. Germline V gives CDR1 MDHEN, CDR2 SYDVKM. The CDR3 DNA reads TGTGCCAGCAGTTTTTCTCTATCCGGGACAGGCTATGGCTACACCTTC. It specifies CASSFSLSGTGYGYTF.

V and J are TRBV29-1 and TRBJ2-1; 9 nucleotides line up with TRBD2. The CDR3 is 11 amino acids. The germline V gene has CDR1 SQVTM and CDR2 ANQGSEA. Trimming took 2 bases from V and 12 from J; bases not matched to a gene: 2. The CDR3 loop reads CSVEKAGGQFF. The CDR3 DNA follows: TGCAGCGTTGAAAAAGCGGGGGGGCAGTTCTTC.

This chain uses TRBV6-6 with TRBJ2-1; D gene unclear. Between the trimmed V and J ends, which lost 6 bases and 10 bases, there was a span of 10 bases. Germline assignment: CDR1 MNHNY and CDR2 SVGAGI (reference sequence). The CDR3 has 11 residues. CDR3: CASSMLREQFF. The CDR3 DNA reads as TGTGCCAGCAGCATGTTACGAGAGCAGTTCTTC.

This sequence joins TRBV15 and TRBJ1-5; possible D gene TRBD1, 5 bases. The CDR3 spans 17 residues. CDR1 is LNHNV, CDR2 YYDKDF, per germline (reference sequence). Trimming removed 0 bases at V and 7 bases at J, with 19 bases between. CDR3 sequence reads: CATSRDLSVPGRQPQHF. CDR3 DNA sequence: TGTGCCACCAGCAGAGACCTATCGGTCCCGGGGCGACAGCCCCAGCATTTT.

The chain's CDR3 is CASSLAGGNSYEQYF. The CDR3 DNA reads as TGTGCCAGCAGCTTAGCGGGGGGGAACTCCTACGAGCAGTACTTC. The gene calls are TRBV7-2 and TRBJ2-7, with TRBD2 matching over 7 bases. The CDR3 loop spans 15 amino acids. The J segment lost 0 bases and the V segment lost 0 bases, leaving 2 bases of the junction unmatched. Germline V gene sequence: CDR1 SGHTA, CDR2 FQGNSA.

The chain has TRBV7-9 and TRBJ2-5, with 12 bases lining up with TRBD2. V shed 4 bases, J shed 2 bases, and the junction held 11 bases outside the gene matches. Germline V lookup: CDR1 SEHNR, CDR2 FQNEAQ (reference sequence). This CDR3 region has 18 residues. DNA of the CDR3: TGTGCCAGCAGCTACCTCCTTCGAGGACTAGCGGGACAAGAGACCCAGTACTTC. This encodes CASSYLLRGLAGQETQYF.

The chain is built from TRBV9 and TRBJ1-2, with D possibly TRBD1 on 5 matching bases. The CDR3 runs 14 residues. V lost 4 bases, J lost 8 bases, and 18 bases lay in between. CDR1 is SGDLS, CDR2 YYNGEE, per germline. CDR3 protein: CASSSQDRRRGYTF. The CDR3 DNA is TGTGCCAGCAGCTCCCAAGACAGAAGAAGAGGCTACACCTTC.

The J gene is TRBJ2-7, the V gene TRBV13; 10 bases fit TRBD2. Looked up from germline, CDR1 is PRHDT and CDR2 is FYEKMQ (reference sequence). The V gene end was trimmed by 4 bases and the J gene end by 5 bases; junction bases not matched to a gene: 14. This CDR3 is 17 amino acids long. This chain's CDR3 is CASSSSGGSEDHDEQYF. The CDR3 bases are TGTGCCAGCAGCTCTAGCGGGGGCTCTGAGGATCATGACGAGCAGTACTTC. The full variable domain, rest sourced from reference TRBV13 and TRBJ2-7, is AAGVIQSPRHLIKEKRETATLKCYPIPRHDTVYWYQQGPGQDPQFLISFYEKMQSDKGSIPDRFSAQQFSDYHSELNMSSLELGDSALYFCASSSSGGSEDHDEQYFGPGTRLTVT.

V gene TRBV14 combines with J gene TRBJ1-5, with a weak D call TRBD1 (5 bases). The germline V gene has CDR1 SGHDN and CDR2 FVKESK. Trimming removed 2 bases at V and 4 bases at J, with 18 bases between. CDR3 length equals 17 residues. The CDR3 reads CASSQFRVGCRNQPQHF. CDR3 coding DNA: TGTGCCAGCAGCCAATTCAGGGTTGGCTGCAGGAATCAGCCCCAGCATTTT.

The CDR3 protein is CASSFGGQGLLSGANVLTF. In DNA form, the CDR3 reads TGTGCCAGCAGCTTTGGCGGACAGGGGCTTCTGTCTGGGGCCAACGTCCTGACTTTC. V is TRBV7-9 and J is TRBJ2-6; 9 positions match TRBD1. Trimming cost V 3 bases and J 1 base; bases outside gene matches: 10. Germline V lookup: CDR1 SEHNR, CDR2 FQNEAQ (reference sequence). The CDR3 has 19 amino acids.

The genes are TRBV29-1 and TRBJ2-7, with TRBD2 matching over 7 bases. This CDR3 has 12 residues. Germline values: CDR1 SQVTM, CDR2 ANQGSEA. V trimming: 5 bases; J trimming: 3 bases; junction bases outside the gene matches: 4. Written as DNA, the CDR3 is TGCAGCGTTAGCGGGGCCAACTACGAGCAGTACTTC. Residues: CSVSGANYEQYF.

J is TRBJ1-1 and V is TRBV6-1, with TRBD1 as a possible D gene (6 bases). There are 13 residues in the CDR3. Looked up from germline, CDR1 is MNHNS and CDR2 is SASEGT. V was clipped by 5 bases and J by 1 base, with 8 bases between them. The CDR3 loop reads CASSHRENTEAFF. In nucleotides, the CDR3 is TGTGCCAGCAGTCACAGGGAGAACACTGAAGCTTTCTTT.

V is TRBV29-1 and J is TRBJ2-2, with D perhaps TRBD2 (5 bases). Trimming removed 3 bases at V and 3 bases at J, with 23 bases between. In germline, CDR1 is SQVTM, CDR2 ANQGSEA. The CDR3 is 18 amino acids. Here the CDR3 reads CSVDPGLSRRRDTGELFF. CDR3 bases: TGCAGCGTTGACCCAGGACTGTCCCGCCGACGGGACACCGGGGAGCTGTTTTTT.

The V and J genes are TRBV18 and TRBJ1-5; TRBD1 aligns across 7 bases. CDR3 size: 13 residues. V lost 6 bases, J lost 7 bases, and 6 bases stayed unmatched. Germline V gene data show CDR1 as KGHSH and CDR2 as LQKENI. The CDR3 nucleotides read TGTGCCAGCTCCGGGACAGAACAACAGCCCCAGCATTTT. Its protein is CASSGTEQQPQHF.

The chain carries TRBV30 and TRBJ1-2; no definite D call. The CDR3 totals 13 residues. V was trimmed by 0 bases and J by 4 bases, leaving 9 bases between them. Germline loops: CDR1 GTSNPN, CDR2 SVGIG (reference sequence). The CDR3 spells CAWSVGIGYGYTF. CDR3 coding DNA: TGTGCCTGGAGTGTTGGTATCGGCTATGGCTACACCTTC.

DNA of the CDR3: TGTGCCAGCAGTTATGGTATGCAGGGATCCTACGAGCAGTACTTC. Residues: CASSYGMQGSYEQYF. V usage is TRBV6-9 and J usage is TRBJ2-7; D is perhaps TRBD1 (5 bases). This CDR3 spans 15 amino acids. V was pared by 2 bases and J by 1 base, with 12 bases between. The germline gives CDR1 MNHGY, CDR2 SVAAGI.

The chain carries TRBV2 and TRBJ2-1, with TRBD2 matching 10 bases. Germline V lookup: CDR1 SNHLY, CDR2 FYNNEI. Trimming cost V 10 bases and J 8 bases; bases outside gene matches: 11. CDR3 length: 14 amino acids. For the CDR3, the DNA is TGTGCCAACCGTCTAGCGGGGGCCGAGGATGAGCAGTTCTTC. This encodes CANRLAGAEDEQFF.

This clone occurred once. The V gene is TRBV14, the J gene TRBJ2-6; D unclear. Germline lookup yields CDR1 SGHDN and CDR2 FVKESK. The V end was cut by 4 bases, the J end by 5 bases, with 6 bases between. The CDR3 has 13 residues. CDR3 sequence: CASSRARANVLTF. The CDR3 DNA reads as TGTGCCAGCAGCCGGGCCCGGGCCAACGTCCTGACTTTC.

The chain employs TRBV28 and TRBJ1-1; D is perhaps TRBD1 (5 bases). The CDR3 has 11 amino acids. Trimming left V 6 bases short and J 12 bases short, with 14 bases between. Germline V gene lookup returns CDR1 MDHEN and CDR2 SYDVKM. CDR3 in amino acids: CASRAPGRTFF. The CDR3 bases are TGTGCCAGCAGAGCTCCGGGACGGACTTTCTTT.

The chain carries TRBV30 and TRBJ1-1; D is perhaps TRBD1 (6 bases). The CDR3 spans 16 residues. CDR1 GTSNPN and CDR2 SVGIG come from the germline V gene (reference sequence). Trimming took off 0 bases at V and 7 bases at J, with 21 bases between the two ends. The CDR3 coding sequence is TGTGCCTGGAGTGTACGAGTGGGCGGGGGCGCTGGTGAAGCTTTCTTT. As protein: CAWSVRVGGGAGEAFF.

V usage is TRBV6-1 and J usage is TRBJ2-3; D tentatively fits TRBD1 or TRBD2 (5 bases each). Trimming pared 2 bases from V and 1 base from J, leaving 10 bases between. This CDR3 spans 15 amino acids. Germline-derived CDR1 and CDR2 are MNHNS and SASEGT. The CDR3, as DNA: TGTGCCAGCAGTGAATCCAGGGAGCGCACAGATACGCAGTATTTT. Residues: CASSESRERTDTQYF.

The chain is built from TRBV10-3 and TRBJ1-1; 7 bases are a match to TRBD1. CDR1 ENHRY and CDR2 SYGVKD come from the germline V gene. With V trimmed by 10 bases and J by 0 bases, 5 bases remained unmatched. CDR3 size: 13 residues. The CDR3 DNA follows: TGTGCCACCACAGGGGACATGAACACTGAAGCTTTCTTT. It translates to CATTGDMNTEAFF.

V gene TRBV4-3 combines with J gene TRBJ2-5; 7 bases line up with TRBD1. CDR1 is LGHNA, CDR2 YSLEER, per germline. Trimming took 3 bases from V and 7 from J; bases not matched to a gene: 20. The CDR3 contains 18 residues. The CDR3 region is CASSHVFGTDGKIGTQYF. The CDR3 DNA follows: TGCGCCAGCAGCCACGTGTTTGGGACAGACGGGAAGATTGGGACCCAGTACTTC.

The J gene is TRBJ2-7, the V gene TRBV5-1; perhaps TRBD2 as D (5 bases). Germline V gene data show CDR1 as SGHRS and CDR2 as YFSETQ. V was cut by 4 bases and J by 5 bases, with 16 bases left in between. The CDR3 has 14 residues. In DNA form, the CDR3 reads TGCGCCAGCAGCCTCATCGGGGTGTCGAACGAGCAGTACTTC. It codes for CASSLIGVSNEQYF.

This chain connects TRBV4-3 to TRBJ2-5; D is ambiguous. The CDR3 has 13 amino acids. Trimming took off 1 base at V and 14 bases at J, with 17 bases between the two ends. The germline V gene has CDR1 LGHNA and CDR2 YSLEER. CDR3 nucleotide sequence: TGCGCCAGCAGCCAAGTAGGCAGCTTCAACTTATACTTC. This codes for CASSQVGSFNLYF.

The CDR3 region has the DNA TGTGCCAGCAGCTTAGGACAGGGGTTGCAGCCCCAGCATTTT. Translated, it gives CASSLGQGLQPQHF. The chain recombines TRBV13 with TRBJ1-5; 7 nucleotides agree with TRBD1. The J segment lost 7 bases and the V segment lost 0 bases, leaving 3 bases of the junction unmatched. This CDR3 is built from 14 residues. CDR1 PRHDT and CDR2 FYEKMQ come from the germline V gene (reference sequence).

The V and J genes are TRBV2 and TRBJ2-7, with 7 positions matching TRBD2. V lost 8 bases to trimming and J lost 4 bases; unmatched junction nucleotides: 2. The CDR3 is 11 amino acids. Germline CDR1 reads SNHLY; CDR2 reads FYNNEI. CDR3 protein: CASREVYEQYF. The CDR3 DNA is TGTGCCAGCCGGGAGGTATACGAGCAGTACTTC.